One TCR beta chain is described in this entry. Its matching antigen is unknown. Looked up from germline, CDR1 is MDHEN and CDR2 is SYDVKM. The CDR3 consists of 13 residues. The V end was cut by 2 bases, the J end by 7 bases, with 11 bases between. This sample was included in a study of shared clonotypes between healthy human individuals. Whole-study context: Plates per donor: three CD4 naive, three CD4 memory, two CD8 naive, one CD8 memory.

Data came from immunoSEQ multiplex PCR; TCRdb stores just in-frame clones and leaves some out. The sample records about 300,000 clones, approximately 79% being singletons. Researchers partitioned CD4+ cells into CD45RA+ naive and CD45RA-negative memory subsets. Findings and limits, study-wide: The authors sampled blood alone, and tissue repertoires likely differ. Among non-shared clonotypes, generation probabilities were lower than among those shared by all four donors.

The sequencing sample was made of memory CD4+ T cells sorted from blood. Subset in this sample: CD45RA-negative fraction. The chain recombines TRBV28 with TRBJ1-1; weak D call: TRBD1 (5 bases). This sequence was found in a man under 40 in good health. CDR3 DNA sequence: TGTGCCAGCAGTTTACGAACAGACAGTGAAGCTTTCTTT. Translated: CASSLRTDSEAFF. Drawing the rest from reference TRBV28 and TRBJ1-1, the complete variable domain is DVKVTQSSRYLVKRTGEKVFLECVQDMDHENMFWYRQDPGLGLRLIYFSYDVKMKEKGDIPEGYSVSREKKERFSLILESASTNQTSMYLCASSLRTDSEAFFGQGTRLTVV.